This T cell receptor beta chain was recovered during a study of cytomegalovirus exposure and HLA in healthy donors. V lost 6 bases and J lost 5, with 17 bases in between. In germline, CDR1 is MNHEY, CDR2 SVGAGI. The CDR3 spans 15 residues. Primers for the PCR totalled 60 Vbeta and 13 Jbeta. The repertoire was sequenced with immunoSEQ multiplex PCR; TCRdb's copy has only in-frame clones and lacks some. The sample's table shows 130,000 or so clones. The J gene is TRBJ1-5, the V gene TRBV6-5; possible D gene TRBD1, 5 bases. Sequences were obtained from PBMCs. The receptor was isolated from a woman aged 18-30 years in good health and CMV-seronegative. The CDR3 sequence: CASSEYRGGYQPQHF. DNA of the CDR3: TGTGCCAGCAGCGAATATAGGGGAGGGTATCAGCCCCAGCATTTT.